These T cell receptor beta chains were read from a single sample in a study of siplizumab effects on memory and regulatory T cells. Here immunoSEQ multiplex PCR was the method, and the copy in TCRdb shows in-frame clones only, minus some. The table shows tens of thousands of clones, with under 95% occurring only once. The material sequenced was CD8+ T cells sorted from blood. Receptors were obtained from a human donor in good health. Each CDR3 is given with its conserved first and last residue. The order of the fields is clone size, J gene, V gene, D gene, CDR3 DNA, CDR3 protein. The D gene is left open where the match is weak. Size tells how often a clone was seen (once, few, many) or the class of an expanded clone, and some rows leave it out.

clone size: once; J gene: TRBJ2-1; V gene: TRBV4-1; D gene: TRBD2; CDR3 DNA: TGCGCCAGCAGCCAAGTCACCGGGACTAGATATGTTAATGAGCAGTTCTTC; CDR3 protein: CASSQVTGTRYVNEQFF
clone size: NA; J gene: TRBJ2-5; V gene: TRBV7-9; D gene: NA; CDR3 DNA: TGTGCCAGCAGCGACTCTTGGCGGAGCGTGCTAGAGACCCAGTACTTC; CDR3 protein: CASSDSWRSVLETQYF
clone size: NA; J gene: TRBJ1-4; V gene: TRBV4-1; D gene: NA; CDR3 DNA: TGCGCCAGCAGCCAAGTAAAAAGGGGCGATGAAAAACTGTTTTTT; CDR3 protein: CASSQVKRGDEKLFF
clone size: NA; J gene: TRBJ2-7; V gene: TRBV25-1; D gene: NA; CDR3 DNA: TGTGCCAGCAGCCCGCGGGGGCAGGGCGGGTACGAGCAGTACTTC; CDR3 protein: CASSPRGQGGYEQYF
clone size: NA; J gene: TRBJ2-7; V gene: TRBV2; D gene: TRBD1; CDR3 DNA: TGTGCCAGCAGTCTAGACAGGGGCAGCGAGCAGTACTTC; CDR3 protein: CASSLDRGSEQYF
clone size: NA; J gene: TRBJ1-2; V gene: TRBV7-3; D gene: TRBD1; CDR3 DNA: TGTGCCAGCAGCTTCGAGCGACAGGGAGTCTATGGCTACACCTTC; CDR3 protein: CASSFERQGVYGYTF
clone size: once; J gene: TRBJ2-1; V gene: TRBV7-8; D gene: NA; CDR3 DNA: TGTGCCAGCAGCTTAGCCCGGCAGAATGAGCAGTTCTTC; CDR3 protein: CASSLARQNEQFF
clone size: NA; J gene: TRBJ2-7; V gene: TRBV19; D gene: NA; CDR3 DNA: TGTGCCAGTAGTACCGGGACGGATCCCTACGAGCAGTACTTC; CDR3 protein: CASSTGTDPYEQYF
clone size: NA; J gene: TRBJ2-2; V gene: TRBV7-3; D gene: NA; CDR3 DNA: TGTGCCAGCAGCTTGTTGGCAGCGAACACCGGGGAGCTGTTTTTT; CDR3 protein: CASSLLAANTGELFF
clone size: NA; J gene: TRBJ2-1; V gene: TRBV7-3; D gene: NA; CDR3 DNA: TGTGCCAGCAGCTTAACACCCAATGAGCAGTTCTTC; CDR3 protein: CASSLTPNEQFF